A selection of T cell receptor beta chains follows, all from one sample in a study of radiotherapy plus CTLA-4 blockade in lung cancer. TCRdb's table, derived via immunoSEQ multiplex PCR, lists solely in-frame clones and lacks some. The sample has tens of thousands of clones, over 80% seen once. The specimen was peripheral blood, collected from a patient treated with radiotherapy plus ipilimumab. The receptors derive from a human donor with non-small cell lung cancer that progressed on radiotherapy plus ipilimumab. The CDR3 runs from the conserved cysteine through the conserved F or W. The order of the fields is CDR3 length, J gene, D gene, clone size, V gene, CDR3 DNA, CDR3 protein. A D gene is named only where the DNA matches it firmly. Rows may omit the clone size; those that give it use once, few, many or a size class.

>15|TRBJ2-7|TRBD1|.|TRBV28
TGTGCCAGCGGCCGAGACAGGGGCGGCCCCTACGAGCAGTACTTC
CASGRDRGGPYEQYF
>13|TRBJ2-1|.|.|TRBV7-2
TGTGCCAGCAGCAACTCGCTCTACAATGAGCAGTTCTTC
CASSNSLYNEQFF
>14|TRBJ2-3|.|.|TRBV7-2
TGTGCCAGCAGCCCGGGACTCAACACAGATACGCAGTATTTT
CASSPGLNTDTQYF
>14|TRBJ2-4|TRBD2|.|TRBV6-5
TGTGCCAGCACCCCGGGGGGGGCCAAAAACATTCAGTACTTC
CASTPGGAKNIQYF
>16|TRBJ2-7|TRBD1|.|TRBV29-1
TGCAGCGTTGAAAACCCCCGACAGGGTGTTAGGTACGAGCAGTACTTC
CSVENPRQGVRYEQYF
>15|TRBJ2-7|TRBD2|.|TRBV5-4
TGTGCCAGCAGCTTGGCTAGCGGGAGAATCAACGAGCAGTACTTC
CASSLASGRINEQYF
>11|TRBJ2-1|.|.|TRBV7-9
TGTGCCAGCAGCCGCTTTGTTGAGCAGTTCTTC
CASSRFVEQFF
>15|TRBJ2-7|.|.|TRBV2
TGTGCCAGCAGTGATCTGAGCGCCGGCTCCTACGAGCAGTACTTC
CASSDLSAGSYEQYF
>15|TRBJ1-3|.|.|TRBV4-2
TGTGCCAGCAGCCAAGCTGGGACCTCTGGAAACACCATATATTTT
CASSQAGTSGNTIYF
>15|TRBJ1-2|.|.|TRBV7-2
TGTGCCAGCAGCCCGAGGGGGAGCCCGAACTATGGCTACACCTTC
CASSPRGSPNYGYTF
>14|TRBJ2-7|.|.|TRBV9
TGTGCCAGCAGCGTATTCCCAACCCCCTACGAGCAGTACTTC
CASSVFPTPYEQYF
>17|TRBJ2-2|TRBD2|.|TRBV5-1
TGCGCCAGCAGCTTGGCCTTAGCGGGTACCGGCACCGGGGAGCTGTTTTTT
CASSLALAGTGTGELFF
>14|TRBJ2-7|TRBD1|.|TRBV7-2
TGTGCCAGCAGCCCGACAGGGGGCGAGTACGAGCAGTACTTC
CASSPTGGEYEQYF
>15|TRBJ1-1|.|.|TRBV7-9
TGTGCCAGCAGCCCATTGGGCGGATTGAACACTGAAGCTTTCTTT
CASSPLGGLNTEAFF
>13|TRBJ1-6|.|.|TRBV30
TGTGCCGCCCCTCCCGCTCCTAATTCACCCCTCCACTTT
CAAPPAPNSPLHF
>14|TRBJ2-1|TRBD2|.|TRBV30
TGTGCCTGGAGCACCCGAGCGGGAGGTTTTGAGCAGTTCTTC
CAWSTRAGGFEQFF
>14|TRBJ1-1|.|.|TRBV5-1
TGCGCCAGCAGTCGCCTCACAGGGCTGGCTGAAGCTTTCTTT
CASSRLTGLAEAFF
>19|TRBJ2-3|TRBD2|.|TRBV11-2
TGTGCCAGCAGCCAACTTGGGACTAGCGGGGGGACTTACACAGATACGCAGTATTTT
CASSQLGTSGGTYTDTQYF
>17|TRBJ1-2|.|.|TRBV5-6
TGTGCCAGCAGCTTGGTCTTTGGAACAGGGTCGGACTATGGCTACACCTTC
CASSLVFGTGSDYGYTF
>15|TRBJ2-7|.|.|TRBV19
TGTGCCAGTAGTATAAGTCAGGGGGGTGCCTACGAGCAGTACTTC
CASSISQGGAYEQYF
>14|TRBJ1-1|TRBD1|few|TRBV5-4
TGTGCCAGCAGAAAAGACAGGGGATGGGGTGAAGCTTTCTTT
CASRKDRGWGEAFF
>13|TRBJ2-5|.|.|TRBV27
TGTGCCAGCAGTTTAAGATGGTTTGAGACCCAGTACTTC
CASSLRWFETQYF
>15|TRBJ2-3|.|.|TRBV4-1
TGCGCCAGCAGCCAAGATCAATACGTGGCTAATACGCAGTATTTT
CASSQDQYVANTQYF
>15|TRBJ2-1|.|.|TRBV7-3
TGTGCCAGCAGCTTAGTGGCAGGGGTGGGGGATGAGCAGTTCTTC
CASSLVAGVGDEQFF
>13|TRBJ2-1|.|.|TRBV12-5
TGTGCTAGTGGTTTGGGCTCCTACAATGAGCAGTTCTTC
CASGLGSYNEQFF
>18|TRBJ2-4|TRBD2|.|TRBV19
TGTGCCAGTAGTATACGTTCGACTAGCGGGATAGCCAAAAACATTCAGTACTTC
CASSIRSTSGIAKNIQYF
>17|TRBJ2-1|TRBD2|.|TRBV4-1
TGCGCCAGCAGCCAAGAGGCTAGCGGGGGGGTATACAATGAGCAGTTCTTC
CASSQEASGGVYNEQFF
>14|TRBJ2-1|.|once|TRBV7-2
TGTGCCAGCAGCTTCGCGGGGCAGTATAATGAGCAGTTCTTC
CASSFAGQYNEQFF
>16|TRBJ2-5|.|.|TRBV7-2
TGTGCCAGCACCCTCGCTTTCCGGGGCAGTCAGGAGACCCAGTACTTC
CASTLAFRGSQETQYF
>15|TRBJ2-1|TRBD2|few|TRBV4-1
TGCGCCAGCAGTTTGGGACTAGCGATCTACAATGAGCAGTTCTTC
CASSLGLAIYNEQFF
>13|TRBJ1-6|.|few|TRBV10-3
TGTGCCATCAGAAATGGAGGGAATTCACCCCTCCACTTT
CAIRNGGNSPLHF
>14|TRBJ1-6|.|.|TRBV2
TGTGCCAGCAACCTAGACGGTCTGAATTCACCCCTCCACTTT
CASNLDGLNSPLHF
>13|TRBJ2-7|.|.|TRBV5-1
TGCGCCAGCAGCTTGGATTGGAACTACGAGCAGTACTTC
CASSLDWNYEQYF
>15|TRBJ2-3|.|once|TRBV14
TGTGCCAGCAGCCAAGCGCTAGCGAGGTCAGATACGCAGTATTTT
CASSQALARSDTQYF